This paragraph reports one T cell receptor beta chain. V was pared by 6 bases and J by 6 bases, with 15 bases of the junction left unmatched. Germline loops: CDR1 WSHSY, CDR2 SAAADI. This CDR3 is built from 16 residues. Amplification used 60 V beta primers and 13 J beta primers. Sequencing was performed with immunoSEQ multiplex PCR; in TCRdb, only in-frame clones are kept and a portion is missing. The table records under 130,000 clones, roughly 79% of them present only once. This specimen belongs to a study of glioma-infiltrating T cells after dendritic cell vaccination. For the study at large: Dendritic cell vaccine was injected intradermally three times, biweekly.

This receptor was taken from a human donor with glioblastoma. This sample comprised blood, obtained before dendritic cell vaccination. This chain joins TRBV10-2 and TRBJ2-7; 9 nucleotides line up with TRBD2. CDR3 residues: CASSSGLALSSGEQYF. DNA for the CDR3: TGCGCCAGCAGCTCGGGACTAGCCCTCAGTTCGGGCGAGCAGTACTTC.